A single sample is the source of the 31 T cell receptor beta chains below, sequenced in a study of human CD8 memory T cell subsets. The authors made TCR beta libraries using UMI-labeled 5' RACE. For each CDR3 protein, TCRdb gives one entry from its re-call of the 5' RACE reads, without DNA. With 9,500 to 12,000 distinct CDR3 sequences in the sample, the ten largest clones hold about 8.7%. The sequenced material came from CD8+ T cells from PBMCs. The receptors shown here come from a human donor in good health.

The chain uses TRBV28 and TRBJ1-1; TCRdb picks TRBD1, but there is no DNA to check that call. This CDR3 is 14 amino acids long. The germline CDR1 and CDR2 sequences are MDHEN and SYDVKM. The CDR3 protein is CASSFSGMNTEAFF. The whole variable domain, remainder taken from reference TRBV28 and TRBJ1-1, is DVKVTQSSRYLVKRTGEKVFLECVQDMDHENMFWYRQDPGLGLRLIYFSYDVKMKEKGDIPEGYSVSREKKERFSLILESASTNQTSMYLCASSFSGMNTEAFFGQGTRLTVV.

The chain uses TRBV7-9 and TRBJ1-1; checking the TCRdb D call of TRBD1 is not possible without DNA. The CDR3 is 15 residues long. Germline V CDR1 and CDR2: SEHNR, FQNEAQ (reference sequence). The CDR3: CASSDRDRGTLEAFF.

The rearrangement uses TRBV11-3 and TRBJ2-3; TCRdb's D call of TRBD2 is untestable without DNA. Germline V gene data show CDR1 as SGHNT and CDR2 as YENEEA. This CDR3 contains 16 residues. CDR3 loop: CASSDTAGASTDTQYF.

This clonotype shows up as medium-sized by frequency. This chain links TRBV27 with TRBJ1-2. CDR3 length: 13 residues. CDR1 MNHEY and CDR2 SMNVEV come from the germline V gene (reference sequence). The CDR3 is CATRGGIDYGYTF.

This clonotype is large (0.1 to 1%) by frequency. The chain's CDR3 is CASTPGGTGSIFVYEQYF. The rearrangement joins TRBV21-1 to TRBJ2-7; TCRdb returns TRBD1, unconfirmable since there is no DNA. TRBV21-1 is described as a pseudogene. The CDR3 runs 18 residues.

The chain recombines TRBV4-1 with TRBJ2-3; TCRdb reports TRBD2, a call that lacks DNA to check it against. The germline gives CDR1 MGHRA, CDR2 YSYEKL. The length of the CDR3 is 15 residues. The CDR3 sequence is CASSLRVADTDTQYF.

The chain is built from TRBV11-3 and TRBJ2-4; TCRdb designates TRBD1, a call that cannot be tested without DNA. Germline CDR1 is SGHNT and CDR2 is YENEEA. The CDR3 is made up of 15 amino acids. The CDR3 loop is CASSPRADRVDIQYF.

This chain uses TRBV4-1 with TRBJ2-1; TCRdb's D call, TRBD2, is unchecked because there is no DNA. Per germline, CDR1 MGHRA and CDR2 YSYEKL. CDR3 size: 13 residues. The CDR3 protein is CASSQRVGDEQFF.

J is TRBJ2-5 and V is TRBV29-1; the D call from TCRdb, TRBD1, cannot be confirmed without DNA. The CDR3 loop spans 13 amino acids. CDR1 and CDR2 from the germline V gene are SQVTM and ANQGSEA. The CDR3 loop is CSVDGWQGETQYF. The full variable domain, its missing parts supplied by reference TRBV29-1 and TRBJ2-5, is SAVISQKPSRDICQRGTSLTIQCQVDSQVTMMFWYRQQPGQSLTLIATANQGSEATYESGFVIDKFPISRPNLTFSTLTVSNMSPEDSSIYLCSVDGWQGETQYFGPGTRLLVL.

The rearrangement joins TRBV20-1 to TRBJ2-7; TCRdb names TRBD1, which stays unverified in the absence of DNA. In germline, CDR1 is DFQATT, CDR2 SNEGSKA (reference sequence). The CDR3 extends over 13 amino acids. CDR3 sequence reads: CSARRPDRYEQYF.

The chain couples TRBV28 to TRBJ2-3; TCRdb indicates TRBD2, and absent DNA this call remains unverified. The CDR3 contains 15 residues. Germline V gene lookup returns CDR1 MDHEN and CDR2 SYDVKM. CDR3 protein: CASRSSGDGTDTQYF.

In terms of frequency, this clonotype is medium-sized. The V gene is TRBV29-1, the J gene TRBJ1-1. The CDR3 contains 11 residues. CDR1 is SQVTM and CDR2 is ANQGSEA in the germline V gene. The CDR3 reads CSVSRSTEAFF. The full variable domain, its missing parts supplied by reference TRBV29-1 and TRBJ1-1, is SAVISQKPSRDICQRGTSLTIQCQVDSQVTMMFWYRQQPGQSLTLIATANQGSEATYESGFVIDKFPISRPNLTFSTLTVSNMSPEDSSIYLCSVSRSTEAFFGQGTRLTVV.

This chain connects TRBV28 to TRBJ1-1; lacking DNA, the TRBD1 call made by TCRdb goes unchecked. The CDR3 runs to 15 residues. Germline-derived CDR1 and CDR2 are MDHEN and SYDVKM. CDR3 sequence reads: CASSLSWTGRGEAFF.

CDR3 amino acids: CASRLWGDGDIQYF. The chain joins TRBV13 to TRBJ2-4; no DNA is available, so the TRBD2 call from TCRdb remains unchecked. The CDR3 loop spans 14 amino acids. Germline assignment: CDR1 PRHDT and CDR2 FYEKMQ (reference sequence).

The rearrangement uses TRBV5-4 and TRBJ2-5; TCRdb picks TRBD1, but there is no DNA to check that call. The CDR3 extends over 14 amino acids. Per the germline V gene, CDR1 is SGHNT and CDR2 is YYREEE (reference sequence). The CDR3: CASSGDGTEETQYF.

The chain's CDR3 is CASSRDRVGKNTEAFF. V gene TRBV19 combines with J gene TRBJ1-1; no DNA is available, so the TRBD1 call from TCRdb remains unchecked. Germline CDR1 is LNHDA and CDR2 is SQIVND (reference sequence). The CDR3 has 16 amino acids.

The CDR3 is CASSTLAGVDEQYF. V gene TRBV7-2 combines with J gene TRBJ2-7; without DNA, the TCRdb call of TRBD2 cannot be checked. The length of the CDR3 is 14 residues. The germline gives CDR1 SGHTA, CDR2 FQGNSA.

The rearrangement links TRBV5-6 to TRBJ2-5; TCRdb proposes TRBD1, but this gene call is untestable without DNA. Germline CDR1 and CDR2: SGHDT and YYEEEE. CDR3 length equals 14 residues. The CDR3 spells CASSPQGLQETQYF.

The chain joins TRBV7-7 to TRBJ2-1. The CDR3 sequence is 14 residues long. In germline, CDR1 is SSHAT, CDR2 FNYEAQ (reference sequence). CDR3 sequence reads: CASSLEGSYNEQFF. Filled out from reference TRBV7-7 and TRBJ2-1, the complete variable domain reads GAGVSQSPRYKVTKRGQDVTLRCDPISSHATLYWYQQALGQGPEFLTYFNYEAQPDKSGLPSDRFSAERPEGSISTLTIQRTEQRDSAMYRCASSLEGSYNEQFFGPGTRLTVL.

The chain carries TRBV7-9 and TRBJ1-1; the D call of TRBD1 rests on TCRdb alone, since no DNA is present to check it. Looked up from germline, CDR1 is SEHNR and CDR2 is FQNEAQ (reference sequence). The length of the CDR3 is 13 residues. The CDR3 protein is CASSLGPATSAFF.

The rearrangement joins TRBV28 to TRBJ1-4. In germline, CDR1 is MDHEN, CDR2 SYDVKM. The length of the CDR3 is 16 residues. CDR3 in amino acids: CASSSAVRATNEKLFF.

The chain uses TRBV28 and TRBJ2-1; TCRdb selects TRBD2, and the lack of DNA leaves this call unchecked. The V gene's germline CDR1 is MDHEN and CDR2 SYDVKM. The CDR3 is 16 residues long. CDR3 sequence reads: CASSPSQRGRDNEQFF.

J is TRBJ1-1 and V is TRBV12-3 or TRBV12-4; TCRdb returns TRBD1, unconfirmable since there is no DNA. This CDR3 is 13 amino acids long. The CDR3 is CASGTGMNTEAFF.

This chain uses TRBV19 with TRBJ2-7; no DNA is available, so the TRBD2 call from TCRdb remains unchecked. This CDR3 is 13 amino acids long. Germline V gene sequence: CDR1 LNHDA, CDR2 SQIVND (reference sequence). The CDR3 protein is CASSGFLGGEQYF.

This CDR3 is CASSYGGIYEQYF. The V call is TRBV6-6, the J call TRBJ2-7; TCRdb names TRBD1, which stays unverified in the absence of DNA. Germline V gene data show CDR1 as MNHNY and CDR2 as SVGAGI (reference sequence). The CDR3 has 13 amino acids.

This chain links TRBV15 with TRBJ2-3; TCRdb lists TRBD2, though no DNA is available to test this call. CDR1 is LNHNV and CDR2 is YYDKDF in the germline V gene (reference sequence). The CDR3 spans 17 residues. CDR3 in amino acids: CATSLTGLAGEPDTQYF.

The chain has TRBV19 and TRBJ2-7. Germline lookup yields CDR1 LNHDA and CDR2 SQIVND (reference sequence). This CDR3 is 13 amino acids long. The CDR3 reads CASSTSYTYEQYF. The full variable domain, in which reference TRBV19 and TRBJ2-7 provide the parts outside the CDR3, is DGGITQSPKYLFRKEGQNVTLSCEQNLNHDAMYWYRQDPGQGLRLIYYSQIVNDFQKGDIAEGYSVSREKKESFPLTVTSAQKNPTAFYLCASSTSYTYEQYFGPGTRLTVT.

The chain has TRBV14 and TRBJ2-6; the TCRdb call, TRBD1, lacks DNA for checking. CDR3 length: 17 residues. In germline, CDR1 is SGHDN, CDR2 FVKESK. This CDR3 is CASSRTVLHSGANVLTF.

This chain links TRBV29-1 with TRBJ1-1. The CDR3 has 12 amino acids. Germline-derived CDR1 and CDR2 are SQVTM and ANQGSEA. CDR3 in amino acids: CSPPATSTEAFF.

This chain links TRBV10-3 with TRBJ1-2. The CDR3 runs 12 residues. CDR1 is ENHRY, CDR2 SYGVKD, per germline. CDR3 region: CAISDTDYGYTF.

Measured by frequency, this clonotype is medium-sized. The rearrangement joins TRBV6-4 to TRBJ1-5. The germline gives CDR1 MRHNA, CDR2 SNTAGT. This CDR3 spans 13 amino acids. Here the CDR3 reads CASSRDSNQPQHF.